Each of the 14 T cell receptor beta chains below was sequenced from the same sample in a study of cytotoxic CD8 clonotypes in ibrutinib-treated CLL. Repertoires were generated with immunoSEQ multiplex PCR, while TCRdb's copy carries only in-frame clones and drops some. The sample contains roughly 180,000 clones, around three quarters of which appear only once. The sample here was PBMCs, taken after 24 months of ibrutinib treatment. The receptors come from a human donor with chronic lymphocytic leukemia.

This clone was recorded once. The CDR3 region is CATKAQPGTSYNEQFF. CDR3 nucleotide sequence: TGCGCCACCAAGGCACAACCGGGGACCTCCTACAATGAGCAGTTCTTC. The chain recombines TRBV5-1 with TRBJ2-1; D possibly matches TRBD1 or TRBD2 (5 bases each). In germline, CDR1 is SGHRS, CDR2 YFSETQ. The V and J ends lost 9 bases and 0 bases respectively, with 19 bases between them. The CDR3 is 16 residues long.

The chain links TRBV2 to TRBJ2-1; D gene unclear. The CDR3 has 14 residues. Germline CDR1 reads SNHLY; CDR2 reads FYNNEI. Trimming removed 0 bases at V and 8 bases at J, with 11 bases between. This CDR3 reads CASSEARPFDEQFF. In DNA form, the CDR3 reads TGTGCCAGCAGTGAAGCGCGGCCTTTTGATGAGCAGTTCTTC.

The V gene is TRBV18, the J gene TRBJ1-2; D possibly corresponds to TRBD1 (6 bases). Looked up from germline, CDR1 is KGHSH and CDR2 is LQKENI. With 2 bases removed from V and 3 bases from J, the gap between germline ends came to 13 bases. This CDR3 spans 15 amino acids. The CDR3 here is CASSPGSAGDYGYTF. DNA of the CDR3: TGTGCCAGCTCACCAGGGTCGGCAGGGGACTATGGCTACACCTTC.

This clone was found many times. The chain combines TRBV14 with TRBJ2-7; no firm D call. Deletions cut 1 base from V and 0 bases from J, with 13 bases between. Germline CDR1 reads SGHDN; CDR2 reads FVKESK. The CDR3 loop spans 16 amino acids. The chain's CDR3 is CASSQAYPASSYEQYF. For the CDR3, the DNA is TGTGCCAGCAGCCAAGCTTATCCGGCAAGCTCCTACGAGCAGTACTTC.

About this clone itself: This same CDR3 is encoded by further DNA sequences in the sample. The chain employs TRBV20-1 and TRBJ2-5; D gene ambiguous. Per germline, CDR1 DFQATT and CDR2 SNEGSKA (reference sequence). Between the trimmed V and J ends, which lost 6 bases and 2 bases, there was a span of 4 bases. This CDR3 region has 10 residues. The chain's CDR3 is CSARQETQYF. CDR3 DNA sequence: TGCAGTGCAAGGCAAGAGACCCAGTACTTC.

The J gene is TRBJ2-5, the V gene TRBV11-2; TRBD2 agrees at 9 bases. The CDR3 loop spans 15 amino acids. Unmatched junction bases numbered 8, after V lost 5 bases and J lost 4 bases. Looked up from germline, CDR1 is SGHAT and CDR2 is FQNNGV. The CDR3 coding sequence is TGTGCCAGCAGCCCCGTAGCGGGAGTGCCAGAGACCCAGTACTTC. Translated, it gives CASSPVAGVPETQYF.

The chain links TRBV7-2 to TRBJ1-1; 7 bases are shared with TRBD1. The CDR3 has 15 amino acids. Per germline, CDR1 SGHTA and CDR2 FQGNSA. The junction had 10 bases not matched to a gene; V was cut back by 5 bases and J by 4 bases. The CDR3 reads CASSLGGGLGTEAFF. CDR3 in DNA: TGTGCCAGCAGCCTAGGAGGGGGCCTAGGCACTGAAGCTTTCTTT.

This clone was found once. The chain links TRBV29-1 to TRBJ1-2; D might be TRBD1 (5 bases). CDR3 length equals 12 residues. Trimming left V 5 bases short and J 7 bases short, with 14 bases between. Germline V gives CDR1 SQVTM, CDR2 ANQGSEA. CDR3 sequence: CSVKGIVGGYTF. Written as DNA, the CDR3 is TGCAGCGTTAAGGGGATTGTTGGTGGCTACACCTTC.

The chain has TRBV5-1 and TRBJ2-1; the match to TRBD2 covers 15 bases. CDR1 and CDR2 from the germline V gene are SGHRS and YFSETQ. The CDR3 runs to 16 residues. V lost 2 bases, J lost 8 bases, and 5 bases stayed unmatched. The CDR3 coding sequence is TGCGCCAGCAGCTTCGGGACTAGCGGGAGGTTCGATGAGCAGTTCTTC. Its protein is CASSFGTSGRFDEQFF.

The sample holds one count of this clone. This chain joins TRBV11-3 and TRBJ2-2; D ambiguous. The CDR3 contains 14 residues. CDR1 is SGHNT and CDR2 is YENEEA in the germline V gene. Between the trimmed V and J ends, which lost 5 bases and 5 bases, there was a span of 12 bases. The CDR3 DNA sequence: TGTGCCAGCAGCCCTCGGACCGGGACCGGGGAGCTGTTTTTT. This codes for CASSPRTGTGELFF.

A single count supports this clone. This chain links TRBV15 with TRBJ2-2; D remains unclear. The germline V gene encodes CDR1 LNHNV and CDR2 YYDKDF (reference sequence). The V end was cut by 2 bases, the J end by 7 bases, with 8 bases between. The CDR3 consists of 13 residues. CDR3 sequence reads: CATSRRRGGELFF. The CDR3 coding sequence is TGTGCCACCAGCAGACGGAGAGGCGGGGAGCTGTTTTTT.

This chain connects TRBV6-6 to TRBJ2-5; no clear D gene. The CDR3 is 15 amino acids. Trimming took 2 bases from V and 4 from J, leaving 14 bases between them. The V gene's germline CDR1 is MNHNY and CDR2 SVGAGI (reference sequence). The CDR3 spells CASSYGVLGPETQYF. Written as DNA, the CDR3 is TGTGCCAGCAGTTACGGGGTTTTGGGCCCAGAGACCCAGTACTTC.

The V gene is TRBV10-2, the J gene TRBJ2-3, with 9 bases matching TRBD1. Germline CDR1 is WSHSY and CDR2 is SAAADI. V lost 2 bases and J lost 7; bases outside the gene matches: 7. The CDR3 totals 15 residues. In DNA, the CDR3 is TGCGCCAGCAGTGAGCAGGGACAGGGTAGGAATACGCAGTATTTT. Protein: CASSEQGQGRNTQYF.

The genes are TRBV14 and TRBJ2-5; D not resolved. The length of the CDR3 is 14 residues. The germline CDR1 and CDR2 sequences are SGHDN and FVKESK. V lost 1 base and J lost 5, with 11 bases in between. CDR3 region: CASSQARRVETQYF. CDR3 nucleotide sequence: TGTGCCAGCAGCCAAGCTCGACGGGTCGAGACCCAGTACTTC.